This TCR beta chain was captured by sequencing in a study of T cells in Graves' hyperthyroidism and ophthalmopathy. No ophthalmopathy progression within 18 months constituted stable Graves' hyperthyroidism. Germline V gives CDR1 SGHRS, CDR2 YFSETQ. V shed 0 bases and J shed 0 bases, with 10 bases lying between them. This CDR3 has 15 residues. There are many counts of this clonotype. Template material for amplifying TCR beta CDR3 regions consisted of RNA transcripts. The HTBI primer set was used in a first-round RT-PCR of the TCR CDR3. TCRdb called the multiplex PCR reads again in MiXCR, with one record for every CDR3 protein. The table lists roughly 300,000 distinct CDR3 sequences, around a fifth of them singletons, with around 45% in the top ten.

This chain connects TRBV5-1 to TRBJ2-7; no reliable D call. The TCR originated in a woman aged 45-65 years with Graves' hyperthyroidism. The sequencing sample was made of blood. CDR3 region: CASSLVSFYSYEQYF. CDR3 DNA sequence: TGCGCCAGCAGCTTGGTCTCCTTTTACTCCTACGAGCAGTACTTC.